Listed below are T cell receptor beta chains from one sample, sequenced in a study of neurological immune-mediated disorders. In TCRdb, the 5' RACE reads were re-called with MiXCR into one record per CDR3 protein. The table includes roughly 60,000 distinct CDR3 sequences, 11% detected once. The sequencing sample was made of PBMCs. The origin of the receptors is a man aged 55 to 69 in good health. The CDR3 runs from the conserved cysteine through the conserved F or W. Fields, in order: D gene, V gene, clone size, CDR3 length, J gene, CDR3 DNA, CDR3 protein. A D gene is named only where the DNA matches it firmly. Expanded clones are given a class, and other clones once, few, many or no size at all.

>.|TRBV5-1|many|15|TRBJ2-3
TGCGCCAGCAGCTTGGGTCCGACAGCCACAGATACGCAGTATTTT
CASSLGPTATDTQYF
>.|TRBV20-1|many|15|TRBJ1-3
TGCAGTGCTAGGGGCATTCCCGACTCTGGAAACACCATATATTTT
CSARGIPDSGNTIYF
>TRBD2|TRBV20-1|many|15|TRBJ2-7
TGCAGTGCTCCACTACTAGCGGGGGCCCTTGGTGAGCAGTACTTC
CSAPLLAGALGEQYF
>.|TRBV5-6|.|14|TRBJ1-1
TGTGCCAGCAGCCTCCTCAATATGAACACTGAAGCTTTCTTT
CASSLLNMNTEAFF
>TRBD1|TRBV20-1|many|13|TRBJ2-1
TGCAGTGCTCCCCGGGACAGATACAATGAGCAGTTCTTC
CSAPRDRYNEQFF
>TRBD1|TRBV4-3|many|17|TRBJ2-1
TGCGCCAGCAGCCAAACAACCGGGACAGGACCCTACAATGAGCAGTTCTTC
CASSQTTGTGPYNEQFF
>.|TRBV7-2|many|15|TRBJ1-2
TGTGCCAGCAGCTTAGTCGCGGTCTCAAACTATGGCTACACCTTC
CASSLVAVSNYGYTF
>.|TRBV15|many|13|TRBJ1-1
TGTGCCACCAGTCCGGGGGGAGACACTGAAGCTTTCTTT
CATSPGGDTEAFF
>.|TRBV7-2|many|14|TRBJ2-7
TGTGCCAGCAGCTTATTTCACTCAAACTACGAGCAGTACTTC
CASSLFHSNYEQYF
>.|TRBV20-1|many|14|TRBJ1-1
TGCAGTGCTAGAGTGGGGGCATTAAACACTGAAGCTTTCTTT
CSARVGALNTEAFF
>.|TRBV18|many|16|TRBJ2-7
TGTGCCAGCTCACCAGAAAGGCTGAGAGGCTTCTACGAGCAGTACTTC
CASSPERLRGFYEQYF
>.|TRBV7-8|few|17|TRBJ1-3
TGTGCCAGCAGCTTAGCGGGCCCCGGGGGGACTGGAAACACCATATATTTT
CASSLAGPGGTGNTIYF
>.|TRBV7-2|.|15|TRBJ2-1
TGTGCCAGCAGCCTACGAGTGACTAGCTACAATGAGCAGTTCTTC
CASSLRVTSYNEQFF
>.|TRBV5-1|many|15|TRBJ1-1
TGCGCCAGCAGCTTGAAACAGGGTGCGAACACTGAAGCTTTCTTT
CASSLKQGANTEAFF
>.|TRBV5-1|.|13|TRBJ1-1
TGCGCCAGCAGCTACGGGAAAGAGACTGAAGCTTTCTTT
CASSYGKETEAFF
>.|TRBV6-5|many|18|TRBJ2-6
TGTGCCAGCAGTTCCACAAGACAGCCTGACTCTGGGGCCAACGTCCTGACTTTC
CASSSTRQPDSGANVLTF
>TRBD2|TRBV20-1|many|14|TRBJ2-1
TGCAGTGCTAGAATCCTAGCGGGCTACAATGAGCAGTTCTTC
CSARILAGYNEQFF
>TRBD1|TRBV5-5|many|14|TRBJ2-7
TGTGCCAGCAGCCTGGGACAGGGATTCTACGAGCAGTACTTC
CASSLGQGFYEQYF
>.|TRBV6-5|many|13|TRBJ1-2
TGTGCCAGCAGTTACTCGGTCGGCTATGGCTACACCTTC
CASSYSVGYGYTF
>.|TRBV5-1|.|11|TRBJ2-3
TGCGCCAGCAGCGCCGGCGATATGCAGTATTTT
CASSAGDMQYF
>.|TRBV6-5|many|15|TRBJ1-3
TGTGCCAGCAGTTACGACAGGAGCTCTGGAAACACCATATATTTT
CASSYDRSSGNTIYF
>TRBD1|TRBV20-1|many|14|TRBJ2-7
TGCAGTGCTAGAGAAACAGGGGGCAGATACGAGCAGTACTTC
CSARETGGRYEQYF
>.|TRBV7-2|many|14|TRBJ1-1
TGTGCCAGCAGCTCGACAAACTGGAACACTGAAGCTTTCTTT
CASSSTNWNTEAFF
>.|TRBV18|many|14|TRBJ1-2
TGTGCCAGCTCACCCGATAGATCCTCGCGCGGCTACACCTTC
CASSPDRSSRGYTF
>.|TRBV5-1|many|14|TRBJ2-5
TGCGCCAGCAGCTTGGGTCTGTACCAAGAGACCCAGTACTTC
CASSLGLYQETQYF
>.|TRBV29-1|many|11|TRBJ1-2
TGCAGCGCAGGACGGTTCGAGGCCTACACCTTC
CSAGRFEAYTF
>.|TRBV2|many|13|TRBJ2-7
TGTGCCAGCACGGGGGCAGGGGACAACGAGCAGTACTTC
CASTGAGDNEQYF
>TRBD1|TRBV2|many|15|TRBJ2-7
TGTGCCAGCAGTGGCCCCGACAGGGGGCCCTACGAGCAGTACTTC
CASSGPDRGPYEQYF
>.|TRBV20-1|once|14|TRBJ2-1
TGCAGTTCTAGCTTAGGTCCGACCTACAATGAGCAGTTCTTC
CSSSLGPTYNEQFF
>.|TRBV7-2|many|15|TRBJ2-7
TGTGCCAGCAGCTTAGGGGGAAGCAAGTCCTACGAGCAGTACTTC
CASSLGGSKSYEQYF
>TRBD1|TRBV10-3|many|13|TRBJ1-1
TGTGCCATCAGTGATAAGGGGGCCGGGGAAGCTTTCTTT
CAISDKGAGEAFF
>.|TRBV7-2|many|12|TRBJ1-1
TGTGCCAGCAGCCTGGGGGTCGGTGAAGCTTTCTTT
CASSLGVGEAFF
>TRBD1|TRBV20-1|many|18|TRBJ1-2
TGCAGTGCGTGGACAGGGGGTGCCCACCCTAAGACAGGCTATGGCTACACCTTC
CSAWTGGAHPKTGYGYTF
>.|TRBV5-6|many|15|TRBJ1-5
TGTGCCAGCAGCTTCGGGGGGCGAGGAAATCAGCCCCAGCATTTT
CASSFGGRGNQPQHF
>.|TRBV5-5|many|14|TRBJ2-7
TGTGCCAGCAGCTTGTGGGACCTCACCTACGAGCAGTACTTC
CASSLWDLTYEQYF
>.|TRBV12-3/TRBV12-4|many|13|TRBJ2-3
TGTGCCACCGCGGGGGCTAGCACAGATACGCAGTATTTT
CATAGASTDTQYF
>.|TRBV12-3/TRBV12-4|many|12|TRBJ2-5
TGTGCCAGCTCGGGGGTAGAAGAGACCCAGTACTTC
CASSGVEETQYF
>.|TRBV7-8|.|13|TRBJ2-5
TGTGCCAGCAGCCCAGCCAGCCAAGAGACCCAGTACTTC
CASSPASQETQYF
>.|TRBV5-1|many|12|TRBJ2-2
TGCGCCAGCAGCCAGACGGGCGGGGAGCTGTTTTTT
CASSQTGGELFF
>.|TRBV28|.|16|TRBJ2-1
TGTGCCAGCAGCATATTGGGGGTCTTCCTTTACAATGAGCAGTTCTTC
CASSILGVFLYNEQFF
>.|TRBV20-1|many|15|TRBJ2-1
TGCAGTGCTAGATCGCTGGGCGGGGCGAACAATGAGCAGTTCTTC
CSARSLGGANNEQFF
>TRBD2|TRBV7-2|many|15|TRBJ2-3
TGTGCCAGCAGCTTATATAGCGGGGGCACAGATACGCAGTATTTT
CASSLYSGGTDTQYF
>TRBD1|TRBV11-2|many|15|TRBJ1-1
TGTGCCAGCAGCCCATCCAGGGGGCGCGTCACTGAAGCTTTCTTT
CASSPSRGRVTEAFF
>TRBD2|TRBV4-1|many|16|TRBJ2-1
TGCGCCAGCAGCCAAGATCCCAGCGGGGGGGCCGTTGAGCAGTTCTTC
CASSQDPSGGAVEQFF
>TRBD2|TRBV12-3/TRBV12-4|few|16|TRBJ2-7
TGTGCCAGCAGTTTGCGGACTAGCGGGGGGGCCTACGAGCAGTACTTC
CASSLRTSGGAYEQYF
>TRBD1|TRBV20-1|many|13|TRBJ1-5
TGCAGTGCTACACAGGGGGCAGCGCAGCCCCAGCATTTT
CSATQGAAQPQHF
>.|TRBV5-5|.|13|TRBJ1-6
TGTGCCAGCACGCTCACAGTAAATTCACCCCTCCACTTT
CASTLTVNSPLHF
>.|TRBV29-1|many|14|TRBJ2-2
TGCAGCGTTGTTTGGGGGCCGGGGGCCGGGGAGCTGTTTTTT
CSVVWGPGAGELFF
>.|TRBV7-2|many|18|TRBJ2-5
TGTGCCAGCAGCTTTCATTATGGACAGGAGGGCTCTCAAGAGACCCAGTACTTC
CASSFHYGQEGSQETQYF
>.|TRBV14|many|15|TRBJ2-5
TGTGCCAGCAGCCTCCTCCACGGACTTCAAGAGACCCAGTACTTC
CASSLLHGLQETQYF
>.|TRBV4-1|many|13|TRBJ1-1
TGCGCCAGCAGCCAAGATGAACGAGATGAAGCTTTCTTT
CASSQDERDEAFF
>.|TRBV6-5|many|15|TRBJ2-3
TGTGCCAGCAGTCGACAGCCCTGGAGCGCAGATACGCAGTATTTT
CASSRQPWSADTQYF